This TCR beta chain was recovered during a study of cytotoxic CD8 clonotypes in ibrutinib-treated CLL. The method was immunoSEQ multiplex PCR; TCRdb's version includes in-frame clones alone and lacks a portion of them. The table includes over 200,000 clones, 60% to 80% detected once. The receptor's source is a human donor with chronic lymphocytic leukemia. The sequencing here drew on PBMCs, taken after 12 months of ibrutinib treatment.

The CDR3 protein is CASSQSGVLLTGNTIYF. In DNA, the CDR3 is TGCGCCAGCAGCCAGTCGGGTGTGTTGCTAACTGGAAACACCATATATTTT. The chain uses TRBV4-1 and TRBJ1-3; no definite D call. Per germline, CDR1 MGHRA and CDR2 YSYEKL. The CDR3 length is 17 residues. V lost 3 bases, J lost 2 bases, and 17 bases lay in between.